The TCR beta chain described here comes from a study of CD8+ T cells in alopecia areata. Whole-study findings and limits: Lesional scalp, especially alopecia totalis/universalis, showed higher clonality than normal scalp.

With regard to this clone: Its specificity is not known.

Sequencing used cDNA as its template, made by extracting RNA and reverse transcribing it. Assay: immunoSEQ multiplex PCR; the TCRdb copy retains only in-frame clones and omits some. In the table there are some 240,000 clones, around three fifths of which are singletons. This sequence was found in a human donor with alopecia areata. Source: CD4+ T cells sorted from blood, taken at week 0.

The CDR3 nucleotides read TGCAGCGTTGGTTTCGCGATAGAAAAACTGTTTTTT. Translation: CSVGFAIEKLFF. The chain uses TRBV29-1 and TRBJ1-4; D remains unclear. This CDR3 is 12 amino acids long. The ends were cut back, 4 bases at V and 8 bases at J, with 11 bases in the middle. Germline CDR1 and CDR2: SQVTM and ANQGSEA.